This TCR beta chain originates from a study of blood T cell repertoires in COVID-19. Sequenced by immunoSEQ multiplex PCR; TCRdb stores in-frame clones only, minus some. The sample shows about 200,000 clones, approximately 82% of them seen only once. Trimming pared 2 bases from V and 8 bases from J, leaving 24 bases between. The CDR3 loop spans 17 amino acids. CDR1 is MNHEY, CDR2 SMNVEV, per germline (reference sequence). The TCR originated in a human donor in a cohort sampled during active COVID-19. The genes are TRBV27 and TRBJ1-2, with D perhaps matching TRBD1 (6 bases). The sequencing input was peripheral blood. The CDR3 DNA follows: TGTGCCAGCAGTTTAAGTGTGGTTGGGGGCGATACGGGAGGCTACACCTTC. Translating it yields CASSLSVVGGDTGGYTF.